One and the same sample provided the 27 T cell receptor beta chains below, sequenced in a study of CD8 T cells in Susac syndrome. Reverse transcription used about 0.45 to 1 ug RNA and random hexamers. TCRdb itself ran the immunoSEQ multiplex PCR reads through MiXCR, one entry per CDR3 protein. The profile shows some 22,000 distinct CDR3 sequences, roughly 93% of them singletons. The sample taken for sequencing was CD8+ T cells from PBMCs. The receptors here all came from a human donor in good health.

The chain links TRBV20-1 to TRBJ2-1, with TRBD2 identical over 8 bases. The CDR3 consists of 13 residues. The V gene's germline CDR1 is DFQATT and CDR2 SNEGSKA (reference sequence). Losses at the gene ends were 0 bases for V and 6 bases for J; bases not matched to a gene: 1. CDR3 residues: CSARDGGVNEQFF. The CDR3 DNA reads as TGCAGTGCTAGAGACGGGGGGGTCAATGAGCAGTTCTTC.

The chain couples TRBV19 to TRBJ2-2; TRBD1 aligns across 8 bases. The junction had 9 bases not matched to a gene; V was cut back by 4 bases and J by 2 bases. Germline V lookup: CDR1 LNHDA, CDR2 SQIVND (reference sequence). The CDR3 consists of 17 residues. The CDR3 loop is CASSTRNGQGNTGELFF. CDR3 sequence (DNA): TGTGCCAGTAGTACTCGAAACGGACAGGGAAACACCGGGGAGCTGTTTTTT.

The rearrangement uses TRBV12-5 and TRBJ2-1; tentative D call: TRBD2 (7 bases). The V gene lost 0 bases and the J gene lost 7 bases, with 13 bases spanning the gap. Germline V lookup: CDR1 LGHNT, CDR2 FRNRAP. The CDR3 runs 15 residues. In nucleotides, the CDR3 is TGTGCTAGTGGTTTGGTATTGGGGAGGGGGAATGAGCAGTTCTTC. Translated: CASGLVLGRGNEQFF.

CDR3 in amino acids: CSARERGGYTF. CDR3 DNA sequence: TGCAGTGCTAGAGAGAGAGGAGGCTACACCTTC. The gene calls are TRBV20-1 and TRBJ1-2; D unresolved. Trimming left V 0 bases short and J 8 bases short, with 7 bases between. Germline V gene sequence: CDR1 DFQATT, CDR2 SNEGSKA (reference sequence). The CDR3 runs to 11 residues.

V and J are TRBV19 and TRBJ2-2; D may be TRBD1 (6 bases). CDR1 LNHDA and CDR2 SQIVND come from the germline V gene (reference sequence). This CDR3 has 16 amino acids. Deletions cut 6 bases from V and 4 bases from J, with 18 bases between. This CDR3 is CASRGGARGGTGELFF. In DNA form, the CDR3 reads TGTGCCAGTAGGGGCGGAGCCCGAGGGGGCACCGGGGAGCTGTTTTTT.

This chain uses TRBV10-3 with TRBJ2-3; 9 nucleotides line up with TRBD1. Per the germline V gene, CDR1 is ENHRY and CDR2 is SYGVKD. CDR3 length: 16 amino acids. V trimming: 0 bases; J trimming: 9 bases; junction bases outside the gene matches: 10. The CDR3 DNA reads as TGTGCCATCAGTGAGTCGCCGGGACAGGGCACGGACACGCAGTATTTT. Protein product: CAISESPGQGTDTQYF.

V and J are TRBV6-5 and TRBJ2-1, with unresolved D. Germline CDR1 reads MNHEY; CDR2 reads SVGAGI. There are 15 residues in the CDR3. Trimming removed 0 bases from V and 4 bases from J, with 10 bases in between. In DNA, the CDR3 is TGTGCCAGCAGTTACTCGGATGGGCGGTACAATGAGCAGTTCTTC. Amino acids: CASSYSDGRYNEQFF.

This clonotype appeared a single time. The chain carries TRBV7-8 and TRBJ2-4; 7 bases fit TRBD2. The CDR3 loop spans 15 amino acids. Germline CDR1 reads SGHVS; CDR2 reads FQNEAQ. V dropped 5 bases and J dropped 5; count of bases not matched to a gene: 9. The CDR3 sequence: CASSPLGTIENIQYF. The DNA of the CDR3 is TGTGCCAGCAGCCCCCTCGGGACTATAGAAAACATTCAGTACTTC.

The V and J genes are TRBV12-3 or TRBV12-4 and TRBJ1-2; tentative D call: TRBD1 (5 bases). Trimming removed 8 bases from V and 2 bases from J, with 18 bases in between. This CDR3 spans 15 amino acids. CDR3 in amino acids: CASLSPGRENYGYTF. The CDR3 DNA reads as TGTGCCAGCCTCTCCCCGGGCAGGGAGAACTATGGCTACACCTTC.

The chain uses TRBV13 and TRBJ1-2; TRBD1 matches 10 bases. The CDR3 is 15 residues long. The V gene end was trimmed by 1 base and the J gene end by 4 bases; junction bases not matched to a gene: 3. Germline V gene data show CDR1 as PRHDT and CDR2 as FYEKMQ (reference sequence). CDR3 bases: TGTGCCAGCAGCTTAGAGGGACAGGGGAGCTATGGCTACACCTTC. Translated, it gives CASSLEGQGSYGYTF.

V and J are TRBV4-1 and TRBJ2-7, with a tentative D call TRBD2 (6 bases). V was trimmed by 0 bases and J by 0 bases, leaving 15 bases between them. Germline V lookup: CDR1 MGHRA, CDR2 YSYEKL. The CDR3 length is 17 residues. The CDR3: CASSQEGLDLDSYEQYF. The CDR3 DNA reads TGCGCCAGCAGCCAAGAGGGACTCGATCTAGACTCCTACGAGCAGTACTTC.

This rearrangement joins TRBV4-3 to TRBJ1-5, with 10 bases aligning to TRBD1. V shed 4 bases and J 4 bases; nucleotides not matched to a gene: 4. The germline CDR1 and CDR2 sequences are LGHNA and YSLEER. The CDR3 has 15 residues. As DNA, the CDR3 is TGCGCCAGCAGCCCCGACAGGGGGCCGAATCAGCCCCAGCATTTT. Translation gives CASSPDRGPNQPQHF.

The chain recombines TRBV4-1 with TRBJ1-3; D unresolved. Trimming removed 2 bases from V and 0 bases from J, with 11 bases in between. Per the germline V gene, CDR1 is MGHRA and CDR2 is YSYEKL. The CDR3 loop spans 16 amino acids. The CDR3 nucleotides are TGCGCCAGCAGCCAACTCCGGCCGGGCTCTGGAAACACCATATATTTT. Encoded protein: CASSQLRPGSGNTIYF.

This chain joins TRBV2 and TRBJ1-3; D is uncertain. The CDR3 covers 16 residues. The ends were cut back, 3 bases at V and 0 bases at J, with 12 bases in the middle. Germline-derived CDR1 and CDR2 are SNHLY and FYNNEI. Written as DNA, the CDR3 is TGTGCCAGCAGTGATTACGGTAGATCCTCTGGAAACACCATATATTTT. This translates into CASSDYGRSSGNTIYF.

J is TRBJ1-1 and V is TRBV5-1, with D perhaps TRBD1 (5 bases). The CDR3 consists of 15 residues. The V and J ends lost 0 bases and 3 bases respectively, with 12 bases between them. Germline V gene sequence: CDR1 SGHRS, CDR2 YFSETQ. CDR3 in DNA: TGCGCCAGCAGCTTGGCGGTGGGGGGGGACACTGAAGCTTTCTTT. It is translated as CASSLAVGGDTEAFF. The full variable domain, in which reference TRBV5-1 and TRBJ1-1 provide the parts outside the CDR3, is KAGVTQTPRYLIKTRGQQVTLSCSPISGHRSVSWYQQTPGQGLQFLFEYFSETQRNKGNFPGRFSGRQFSNSRSEMNVSTLELGDSALYLCASSLAVGGDTEAFFGQGTRLTVV.

This chain links TRBV11-2 with TRBJ2-5; 11 bases are shared with TRBD2. V was pared by 2 bases and J by 0 bases, with 2 bases of the junction left unmatched. The CDR3 length is 16 residues. Germline V gene lookup returns CDR1 SGHAT and CDR2 FQNNGV. The CDR3 protein is CASSLRLAGYQETQYF. The CDR3 DNA follows: TGTGCCAGCAGCTTAAGACTAGCGGGGTACCAAGAGACCCAGTACTTC.

This clonotype was observed a few times. The V call is TRBV27, the J call TRBJ2-7; D remains unclear. The CDR3 consists of 14 residues. V was pared by 5 bases and J by 1 base, with 12 bases between. CDR1 is MNHEY, CDR2 SMNVEV, per germline (reference sequence). In nucleotides, the CDR3 is TGTGCCAGCAGTCCACTGGACGGATCCTACGAGCAGTACTTC. Its protein is CASSPLDGSYEQYF.

This clonotype was detected only a few times. This chain uses TRBV12-3 or TRBV12-4 with TRBJ2-7, with D unresolved. With 3 bases removed from V and 0 bases from J, the gap between germline ends came to 3 bases. The CDR3 spans 12 residues. The CDR3: CASSFNSYEQYF. The CDR3 DNA sequence: TGTGCCAGCAGTTTCAACTCCTACGAGCAGTACTTC.

The CDR3 DNA reads as TGTGCCAGTAGCCCACCGGACGTTCCGCCTTATGGCTACACCTTC. Its protein product is CASSPPDVPPYGYTF. J is TRBJ1-2 and V is TRBV19; D gene ambiguous. The ends were cut back, 6 bases at V and 5 bases at J, with 19 bases in the middle. The CDR3 runs 15 residues. Germline values: CDR1 LNHDA, CDR2 SQIVND (reference sequence). Full variable domain (missing parts from reference TRBV19 and TRBJ1-2): DGGITQSPKYLFRKEGQNVTLSCEQNLNHDAMYWYRQDPGQGLRLIYYSQIVNDFQKGDIAEGYSVSREKKESFPLTVTSAQKNPTAFYLCASSPPDVPPYGYTFGSGTRLTVV.

This clonotype was observed once. The chain combines TRBV2 with TRBJ2-1; TRBD1 is a possible D gene (5 bases). The CDR3 runs 13 residues. V was clipped by 10 bases and J by 10 bases, with 20 bases between them. The germline gives CDR1 SNHLY, CDR2 FYNNEI. The CDR3 nucleotides read TGTGCCACCGCCCTAGATGCGGACACGGAGCAGTTCTTC. This codes for CATALDADTEQFF.

This chain joins TRBV7-8 and TRBJ2-5, with TRBD2 matching 11 bases. This CDR3 has 18 amino acids. With V trimmed by 0 bases and J by 1 base, 7 bases remained unmatched. Germline V gene lookup returns CDR1 SGHVS and CDR2 FQNEAQ. The CDR3: CASSLAVRLAGIQETQYF. CDR3 nucleotide sequence: TGTGCCAGCAGCTTAGCCGTCCGACTAGCGGGGATCCAAGAGACCCAGTACTTC. Combining the CDR3 with reference TRBV7-8 and TRBJ2-5 gives the whole variable domain GAGVSQSPRYKVAKRGQDVALRCDPISGHVSLFWYQQALGQGPEFLTYFQNEAQLDKSGLPSDRFFAERPEGSVSTLKIQRTQQEDSAVYLCASSLAVRLAGIQETQYFGPGTRLLVL.

The genes are TRBV5-1 and TRBJ1-1; D ambiguous. The V gene's germline CDR1 is SGHRS and CDR2 YFSETQ. Deletions cut 4 bases from V and 2 bases from J, with 15 bases between. The CDR3 totals 15 residues. CDR3 residues: CASSTEQVSNTEAFF. The CDR3, as DNA: TGCGCCAGCAGCACTGAACAAGTATCCAACACTGAAGCTTTCTTT. Based on the CDR3 plus reference TRBV5-1 and TRBJ1-1, the full variable domain is KAGVTQTPRYLIKTRGQQVTLSCSPISGHRSVSWYQQTPGQGLQFLFEYFSETQRNKGNFPGRFSGRQFSNSRSEMNVSTLELGDSALYLCASSTEQVSNTEAFFGQGTRLTVV.

This chain joins TRBV7-2 and TRBJ2-1, with unresolved D. Germline-derived CDR1 and CDR2 are SGHTA and FQGNSA. V was shortened by 4 bases and J by 7 bases, with 8 bases between the two germline ends. There are 12 residues in the CDR3. Written as DNA, the CDR3 is TGTGCCAGCAGCTCCGTGGGGAATGAGCAGTTCTTC. Its protein is CASSSVGNEQFF.

V usage is TRBV6-6 and J usage is TRBJ2-3, with TRBD2 matching over 8 bases. Losses at the gene ends were 5 bases for V and 4 bases for J; bases not matched to a gene: 5. The CDR3 extends over 14 amino acids. Germline CDR1 is MNHNY and CDR2 is SVGAGI (reference sequence). CDR3 in amino acids: CASSTAGAPDTQYF. The CDR3 DNA reads as TGTGCCAGCAGTACAGCGGGGGCCCCAGATACGCAGTATTTT.

This chain uses TRBV6-5 with TRBJ1-2; no definite D call. CDR3 length: 16 residues. The V and J ends lost 2 bases and 0 bases respectively, with 13 bases between them. CDR1 is MNHEY and CDR2 is SVGAGI in the germline V gene. The CDR3 loop is CASSYRQEKPNYGYTF. In nucleotides, the CDR3 is TGTGCCAGCAGTTACAGGCAGGAAAAGCCTAACTATGGCTACACCTTC.

The chain couples TRBV5-1 to TRBJ2-1, with D possibly called TRBD1 or TRBD2 (5 bases each). The CDR3 contains 13 residues. Germline V gene lookup returns CDR1 SGHRS and CDR2 YFSETQ. V lost 1 base to trimming and J lost 8 bases, with 10 bases between them. This chain's CDR3 is CASSLLRGDEQFF. The CDR3 DNA sequence: TGCGCCAGCAGCTTGTTGAGGGGAGATGAGCAGTTCTTC.

This clonotype has a single count. The gene calls are TRBV7-8 and TRBJ2-5; D is possibly TRBD2 (6 bases). The CDR3 contains 14 residues. From germline, CDR1 is SGHVS and CDR2 FQNEAQ. The V gene lost 5 bases and the J gene lost 4 bases, with 14 bases spanning the gap. CDR3 DNA: TGTGCCAGCAGCCTCGGGAGCGGAAGAGAGACCCAGTACTTC. Translating gives CASSLGSGRETQYF.